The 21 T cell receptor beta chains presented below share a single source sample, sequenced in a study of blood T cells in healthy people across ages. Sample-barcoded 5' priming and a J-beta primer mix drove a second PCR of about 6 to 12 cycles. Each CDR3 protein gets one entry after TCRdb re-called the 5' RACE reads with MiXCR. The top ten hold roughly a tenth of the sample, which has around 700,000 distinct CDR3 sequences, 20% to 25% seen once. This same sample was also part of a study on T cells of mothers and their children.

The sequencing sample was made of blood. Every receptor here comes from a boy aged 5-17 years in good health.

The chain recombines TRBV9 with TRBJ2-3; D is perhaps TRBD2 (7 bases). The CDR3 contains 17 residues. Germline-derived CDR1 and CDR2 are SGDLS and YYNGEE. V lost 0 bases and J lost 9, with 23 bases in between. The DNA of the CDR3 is TGTGCCAGCAGCGTAGGGGCGGGCGGGGGCCCTCGCGACACGCAGTATTTT. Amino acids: CASSVGAGGGPRDTQYF.

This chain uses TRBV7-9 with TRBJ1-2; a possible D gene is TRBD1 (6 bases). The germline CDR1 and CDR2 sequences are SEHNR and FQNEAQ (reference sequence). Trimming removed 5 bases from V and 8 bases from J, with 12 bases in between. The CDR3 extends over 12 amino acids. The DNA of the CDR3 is TGTGCCAGCAGCCATCGGACAGAGGGCTACACCTTC. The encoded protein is CASSHRTEGYTF.

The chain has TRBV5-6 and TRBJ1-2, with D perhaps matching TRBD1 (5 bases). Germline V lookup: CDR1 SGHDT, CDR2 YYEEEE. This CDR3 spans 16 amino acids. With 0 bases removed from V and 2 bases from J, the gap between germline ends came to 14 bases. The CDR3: CASSLAGSGLNYGYTF. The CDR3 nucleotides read TGTGCCAGCAGCTTGGCCGGGTCAGGGCTAAACTATGGCTACACCTTC.

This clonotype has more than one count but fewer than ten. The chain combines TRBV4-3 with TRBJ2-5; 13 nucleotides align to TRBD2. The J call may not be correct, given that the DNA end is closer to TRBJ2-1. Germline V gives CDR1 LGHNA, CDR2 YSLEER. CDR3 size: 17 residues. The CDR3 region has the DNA TGCGCCAGCAGCCAAGACAAAACTAGCGGGGGGGCTGACGAGCAGTTCTTC. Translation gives CASSQDKTSGGADEQFF.

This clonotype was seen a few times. This chain's CDR3 is CASSEGTVRYF. For the CDR3, the DNA is TGTGCCAGCAGTGAAGGGACCGTCCGGTACTTC. The genes are TRBV6-1 and TRBJ2-5; no clear D. CDR3 length: 11 residues. Germline-derived CDR1 and CDR2 are MNHNS and SASEGT. The V end was cut by 1 base, the J end by 13 bases, with 10 bases between.

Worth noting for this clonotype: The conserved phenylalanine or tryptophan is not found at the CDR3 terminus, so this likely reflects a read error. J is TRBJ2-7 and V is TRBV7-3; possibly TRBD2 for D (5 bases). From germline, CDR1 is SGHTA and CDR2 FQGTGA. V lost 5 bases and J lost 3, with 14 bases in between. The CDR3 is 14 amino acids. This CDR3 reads CASSPQRGSYEQYL. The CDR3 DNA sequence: TGTGCCAGCAGCCCCCAACGAGGGAGCTACGAGCAGTACCTC.

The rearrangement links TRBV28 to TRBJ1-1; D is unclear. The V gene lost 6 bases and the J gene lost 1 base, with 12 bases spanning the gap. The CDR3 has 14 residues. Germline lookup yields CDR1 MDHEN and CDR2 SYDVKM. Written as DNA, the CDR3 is TGTGCCAGCAGGATCCAGTTTCCGAACACTGAAGCTTTCTTT. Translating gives CASRIQFPNTEAFF.

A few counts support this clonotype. This CDR3 is CASSGSTQKETQYF. The CDR3 nucleotides are TGCGCCAGCAGCGGGTCGACACAAAAAGAGACCCAGTACTTC. The rearrangement links TRBV5-1 to TRBJ2-5; D ambiguous. In germline, CDR1 is SGHRS, CDR2 YFSETQ. V lost 4 bases, J lost 3 bases, and 13 bases lay in between. This CDR3 has 14 amino acids.

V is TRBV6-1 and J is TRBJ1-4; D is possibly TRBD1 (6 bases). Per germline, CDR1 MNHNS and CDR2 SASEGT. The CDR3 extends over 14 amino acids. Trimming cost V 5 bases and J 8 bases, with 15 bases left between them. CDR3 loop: CASSRHRADEKLFF. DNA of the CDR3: TGTGCCAGCAGTCGCCACAGGGCGGACGAAAAACTGTTTTTT.

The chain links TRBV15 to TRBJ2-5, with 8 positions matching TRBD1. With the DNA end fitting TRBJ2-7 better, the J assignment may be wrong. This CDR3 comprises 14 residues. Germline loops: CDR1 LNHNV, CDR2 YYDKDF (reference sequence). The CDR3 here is CATSRGTGYYEQYF. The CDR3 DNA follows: TGTGCCACCAGCAGAGGGACAGGGTACTACGAGCAGTACTTC.

The CDR3 here is CAISDENYGYTF. The CDR3 bases are TGTGCCATCAGTGACGAGAACTATGGCTACACCTTC. The chain employs TRBV10-3 and TRBJ1-2; D unresolved. Germline V gene lookup returns CDR1 ENHRY and CDR2 SYGVKD. V lost 3 bases and J lost 2, with 4 bases in between. CDR3 size: 12 residues.

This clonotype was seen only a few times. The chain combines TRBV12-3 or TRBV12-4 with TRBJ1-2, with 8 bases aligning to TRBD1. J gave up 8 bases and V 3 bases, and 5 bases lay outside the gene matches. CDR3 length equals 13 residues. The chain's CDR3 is CASSFPDRDGYTF. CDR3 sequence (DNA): TGTGCCAGCAGTTTCCCGGACAGGGACGGCTACACCTTC.

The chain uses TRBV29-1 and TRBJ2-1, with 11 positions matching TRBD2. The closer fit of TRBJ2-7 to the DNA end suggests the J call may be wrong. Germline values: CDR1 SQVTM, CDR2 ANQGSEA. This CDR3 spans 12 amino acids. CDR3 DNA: TGCAGCGTGGGGACTAGCGGTTTCGAGCAGTACTTC. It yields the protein CSVGTSGFEQYF.

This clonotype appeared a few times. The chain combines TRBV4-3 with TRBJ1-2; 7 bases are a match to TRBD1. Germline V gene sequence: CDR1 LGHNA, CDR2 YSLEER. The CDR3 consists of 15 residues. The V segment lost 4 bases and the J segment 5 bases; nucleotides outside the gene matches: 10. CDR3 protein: CASSLGADRLYGYTF. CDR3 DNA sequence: TGCGCCAGCAGCCTCGGTGCGGACAGGCTTTATGGCTACACCTTC.

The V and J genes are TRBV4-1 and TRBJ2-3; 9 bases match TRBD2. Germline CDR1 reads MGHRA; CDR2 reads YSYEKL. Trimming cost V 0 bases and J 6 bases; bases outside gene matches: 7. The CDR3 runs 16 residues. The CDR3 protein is CASSQEESGRSDTQYF. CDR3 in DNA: TGCGCCAGCAGCCAAGAAGAGAGCGGGAGGTCTGATACGCAGTATTTT.

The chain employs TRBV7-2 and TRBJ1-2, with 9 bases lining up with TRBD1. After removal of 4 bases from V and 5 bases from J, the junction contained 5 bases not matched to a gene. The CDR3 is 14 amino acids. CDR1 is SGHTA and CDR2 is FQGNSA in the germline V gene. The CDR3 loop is CASSSPGQGYGYTF. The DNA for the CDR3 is TGTGCCAGCAGCTCACCGGGACAGGGATATGGCTACACCTTC.

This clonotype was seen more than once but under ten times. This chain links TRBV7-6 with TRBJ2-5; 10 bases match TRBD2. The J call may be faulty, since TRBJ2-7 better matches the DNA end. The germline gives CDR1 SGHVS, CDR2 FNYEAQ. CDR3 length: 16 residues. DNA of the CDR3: TGTGCCAGCAGCTTAGGGACTAGCGGAACTTCCTACGAGCAGTACTTC. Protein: CASSLGTSGTSYEQYF.

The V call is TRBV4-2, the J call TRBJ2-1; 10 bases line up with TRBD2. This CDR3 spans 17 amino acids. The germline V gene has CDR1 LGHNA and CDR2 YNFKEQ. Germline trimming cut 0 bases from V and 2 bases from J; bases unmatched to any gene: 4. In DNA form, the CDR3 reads TGTGCCAGCAGCCAAGAGGCTAGCGGGAGTCCCTACAATGAGCAGTTCTTC. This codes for CASSQEASGSPYNEQFF.

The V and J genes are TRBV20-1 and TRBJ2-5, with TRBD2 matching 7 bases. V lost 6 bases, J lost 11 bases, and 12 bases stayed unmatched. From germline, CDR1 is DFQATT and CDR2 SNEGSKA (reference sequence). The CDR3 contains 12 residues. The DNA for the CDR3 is TGCAGTGCAGAAGGTGTTGGGGGAGGGCAGTACTTC. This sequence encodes CSAEGVGGGQYF.

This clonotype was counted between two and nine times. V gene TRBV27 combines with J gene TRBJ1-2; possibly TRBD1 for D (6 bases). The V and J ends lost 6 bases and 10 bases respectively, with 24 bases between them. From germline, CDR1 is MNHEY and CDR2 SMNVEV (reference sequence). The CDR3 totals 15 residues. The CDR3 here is CASRPSPGVMYDYTF. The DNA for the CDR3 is TGTGCCAGCAGACCCTCTCCAGGGGTTATGTACGACTACACCTTC.

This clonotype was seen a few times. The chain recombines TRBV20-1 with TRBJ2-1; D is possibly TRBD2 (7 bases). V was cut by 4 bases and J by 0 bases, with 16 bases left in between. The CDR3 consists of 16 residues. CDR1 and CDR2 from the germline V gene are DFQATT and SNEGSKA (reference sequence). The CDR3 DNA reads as TGCAGTGCTACCTCTAGGGGGGAGGGCTCCTACAATGAGCAGTTCTTC. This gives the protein CSATSRGEGSYNEQFF.